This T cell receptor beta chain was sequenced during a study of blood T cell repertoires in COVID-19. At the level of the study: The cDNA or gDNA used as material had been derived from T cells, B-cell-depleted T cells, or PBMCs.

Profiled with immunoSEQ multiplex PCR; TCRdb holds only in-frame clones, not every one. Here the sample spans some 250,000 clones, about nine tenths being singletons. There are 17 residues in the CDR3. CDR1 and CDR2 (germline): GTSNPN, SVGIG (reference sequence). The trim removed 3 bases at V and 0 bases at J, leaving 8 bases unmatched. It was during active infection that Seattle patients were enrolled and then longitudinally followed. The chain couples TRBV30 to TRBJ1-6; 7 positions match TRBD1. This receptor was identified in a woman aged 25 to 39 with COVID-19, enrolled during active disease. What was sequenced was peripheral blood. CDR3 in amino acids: CAWRPQGESSYNSPLHF. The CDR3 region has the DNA TGTGCCTGGAGGCCCCAGGGGGAAAGCTCCTATAATTCACCCCTCCACTTT.